The 19 T cell receptor beta chains below all came from one sample that was sequenced in a study of control samples from healthy donors and cancer patients. Assay: immunoSEQ multiplex PCR; the TCRdb copy retains only in-frame clones and omits some. The sample includes fewer than 200,000 clones, around 87% of them seen just once. Sequencing was carried out using blood. Receptor source: a woman between 45 and 60 years old in good health.

This chain connects TRBV3-1 (or the pseudogene TRBV3-2) to TRBJ2-4, with no clear D. The germline CDR1 and CDR2 sequences are LGHDT and YNNKEL (reference sequence). The germline V and J ends were trimmed by 1 base and 8 bases, with 12 bases remaining between them. This CDR3 has 14 residues. The CDR3 region has the DNA TGTGCCAGCAGCCAAGCCCAGGTCAGGCACATTCAGTACTTC. Its protein is CASSQAQVRHIQYF.

The rearrangement uses TRBV28 and TRBJ1-6; 7 bases match TRBD1. The CDR3 contains 15 residues. The germline V gene has CDR1 MDHEN and CDR2 SYDVKM. The ends lost 3 bases at V and 9 bases at J; junction bases unmatched: 8. The CDR3 reads CASSFGRAGGSPLHF. CDR3 DNA: TGTGCCAGCAGTTTCGGTAGGGCAGGGGGTTCACCCCTCCACTTT.

J is TRBJ2-5 and V is TRBV5-1, with D possibly called TRBD1 or TRBD2 (6 bases each). Germline-derived CDR1 and CDR2 are SGHRS and YFSETQ. The CDR3 is 15 amino acids. The ends were cut back, 0 bases at V and 0 bases at J, with 9 bases in the middle. The CDR3 is CASSLGGADQETQYF. The CDR3 bases are TGCGCCAGCAGCTTGGGGGGGGCAGACCAAGAGACCCAGTACTTC.

The rearrangement uses TRBV6-6 and TRBJ2-3; the D call may be TRBD1 or TRBD2 (5 bases each). CDR1 and CDR2 (germline): MNHNY, SVGAGI (reference sequence). The V end was cut by 2 bases, the J end by 3 bases, with 6 bases between. This CDR3 has 13 amino acids. CDR3 nucleotide sequence: TGTGCCAGCAGTTACGAGGGGACAGATACGCAGTATTTT. It translates to CASSYEGTDTQYF.

This clone has only a few counts. V usage is TRBV10-3 and J usage is TRBJ1-2; D uncertain. Germline V lookup: CDR1 ENHRY, CDR2 SYGVKD. The V and J ends lost 2 bases and 6 bases respectively, with 7 bases between them. There are 12 residues in the CDR3. In DNA, the CDR3 is TGTGCCATCAGTGAGGGTACGAATGGCTACACCTTC. The encoded protein is CAISEGTNGYTF.

This sequence joins TRBV27 and TRBJ1-1; the D is unclear. V lost 8 bases and J 4 bases, leaving 14 bases between the germline ends. This CDR3 is 13 amino acids long. Per germline, CDR1 MNHEY and CDR2 SMNVEV (reference sequence). The CDR3 reads CASHSGAGTEAFF. The CDR3 DNA is TGTGCCAGCCACTCCGGAGCCGGCACTGAAGCTTTCTTT.

The chain recombines TRBV19 with TRBJ1-1; 7 bases line up with TRBD1. The junction had 5 bases not matched to a gene; V was cut back by 3 bases and J by 7 bases. CDR3 length: 13 residues. Germline V gene sequence: CDR1 LNHDA, CDR2 SQIVND (reference sequence). CDR3 region: CASSIFGTVEAFF. In DNA form, the CDR3 reads TGTGCCAGTAGTATTTTTGGGACAGTTGAAGCTTTCTTT.

This clone was picked up one time. The chain employs TRBV5-1 and TRBJ2-1, with D uncertain. Germline V gene data show CDR1 as SGHRS and CDR2 as YFSETQ. The CDR3 has 17 amino acids. The V and J ends lost 0 bases and 0 bases respectively, with 13 bases between them. The CDR3: CASSLGGTKSSYNEQFF. CDR3 DNA: TGCGCCAGCAGCTTGGGGGGAACCAAGAGCTCCTACAATGAGCAGTTCTTC.

The chain employs TRBV9 and TRBJ2-3; TRBD2 is a possible D gene (6 bases). The germline gives CDR1 SGDLS, CDR2 YYNGEE. Trimming stripped 0 bases from V and 10 bases from J, with 12 bases between. The CDR3 length is 13 residues. This CDR3 reads CASSVESSGAQYF. The CDR3 DNA reads TGTGCCAGCAGCGTAGAGAGTAGCGGAGCGCAGTATTTT.

The gene calls are TRBV7-6 and TRBJ2-2; no definite D call. CDR1 is SGHVS, CDR2 FNYEAQ, per germline. The CDR3 runs to 14 residues. V was pared by 5 bases and J by 4 bases, with 11 bases between. The CDR3 reads CASSPIQATGELFF. The CDR3 DNA reads TGTGCCAGCAGCCCCATTCAGGCCACCGGGGAGCTGTTTTTT.

The genes are TRBV7-2 and TRBJ2-7; D is ambiguous. Trimming removed 5 bases at V and 0 bases at J, with 14 bases between. The CDR3 totals 15 residues. CDR1 and CDR2 from the germline V gene are SGHTA and FQGNSA. The CDR3 is CASSVTGQTSYEQYF. The CDR3 DNA reads TGTGCCAGCAGCGTGACGGGCCAAACCTCCTACGAGCAGTACTTC.

The count of this clone is one. The rearrangement uses TRBV7-9 and TRBJ2-5, with 12 bases identical to TRBD1. V shed 7 bases and J 5 bases; nucleotides not matched to a gene: 11. The CDR3 is 16 residues long. Germline V CDR1 and CDR2: SEHNR, FQNEAQ (reference sequence). The CDR3 DNA follows: TGTGCCAGCACCCCTCTAGGGACAGGGGGCGGCGAGACCCAGTACTTC. Encoded protein: CASTPLGTGGGETQYF.

The gene calls are TRBV7-2 and TRBJ1-5; 7 nucleotides match TRBD1. The CDR3 has 15 amino acids. CDR1 is SGHTA and CDR2 is FQGNSA in the germline V gene. V gave up 5 bases and J gave up 5 bases; unmatched junction bases: 9. CDR3: CASSTQTGMYQPQHF. The DNA for the CDR3 is TGTGCCAGCAGCACCCAGACAGGGATGTATCAGCCCCAGCATTTT.

This chain uses TRBV3-1 (or the pseudogene TRBV3-2) with TRBJ2-3, with D possibly TRBD1 on 6 matching bases. Per germline, CDR1 LGHDT and CDR2 YNNKEL (reference sequence). V was pared by 1 base and J by 1 base, with 9 bases between. The CDR3 is made up of 15 amino acids. The CDR3 loop is CASSQVGARTDTQYF. The CDR3 nucleotides read TGTGCCAGCAGCCAAGTGGGGGCGCGCACAGATACGCAGTATTTT.

V and J are TRBV30 and TRBJ1-2, with no clear D. V lost 3 bases to trimming and J lost 3 bases, with 11 bases between them. The CDR3 sequence is 13 residues long. Germline V lookup: CDR1 GTSNPN, CDR2 SVGIG (reference sequence). This CDR3 is CAWSPRRDYGYTF. Written as DNA, the CDR3 is TGTGCCTGGAGCCCCAGAAGGGACTATGGCTACACCTTC.

The CDR3 sequence is CASSNRRGYNEQFF. For the CDR3, the DNA is TGTGCCAGCAGCAACCGCCGGGGGTACAATGAGCAGTTCTTC. The genes are TRBV13 and TRBJ2-1, with D maybe TRBD2 (6 bases). Deletions cut 5 bases from V and 4 bases from J, with 12 bases between. CDR1 and CDR2 from the germline V gene are PRHDT and FYEKMQ (reference sequence). The length of the CDR3 is 14 residues.

V gene TRBV5-4 combines with J gene TRBJ2-5; 13 bases line up with TRBD2. The length of the CDR3 is 14 residues. With V trimmed by 4 bases and J by 9 bases, 6 bases remained unmatched. CDR1 is SGHNT, CDR2 YYREEE, per germline (reference sequence). CDR3 DNA: TGTGCCAGCAGCAAAGGACTAGCGGGAGACGCCCAGTACTTC. Translated: CASSKGLAGDAQYF.

This chain links TRBV30 with TRBJ2-5; D is ambiguous. The V end was cut by 3 bases, the J end by 7 bases, with 9 bases between. Germline-derived CDR1 and CDR2 are GTSNPN and SVGIG (reference sequence). This CDR3 region has 11 residues. The DNA of the CDR3 is TGTGCCTGGAGGACGGGTGGGACCCAGTACTTC. This encodes CAWRTGGTQYF.

This chain uses TRBV7-3 with TRBJ1-2; D remains unclear. Trimming removed 5 bases at V and 3 bases at J, with 19 bases between. Germline CDR1 and CDR2: SGHTA and FQGTGA. The CDR3 loop spans 16 amino acids. CDR3: CASSPLGGPRDYGYTF. The CDR3, as DNA: TGTGCCAGCAGCCCCCTTGGTGGCCCCCGGGACTATGGCTACACCTTC.